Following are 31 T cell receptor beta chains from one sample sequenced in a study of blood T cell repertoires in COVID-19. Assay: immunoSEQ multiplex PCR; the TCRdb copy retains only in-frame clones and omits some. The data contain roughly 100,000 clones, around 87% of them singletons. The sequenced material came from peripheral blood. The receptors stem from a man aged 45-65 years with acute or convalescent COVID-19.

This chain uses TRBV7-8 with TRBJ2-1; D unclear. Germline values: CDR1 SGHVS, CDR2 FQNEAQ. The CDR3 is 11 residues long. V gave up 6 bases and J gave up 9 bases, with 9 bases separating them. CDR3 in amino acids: CASSRAAEQFF. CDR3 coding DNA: TGTGCCAGCAGTCGCGCGGCTGAGCAGTTCTTC.

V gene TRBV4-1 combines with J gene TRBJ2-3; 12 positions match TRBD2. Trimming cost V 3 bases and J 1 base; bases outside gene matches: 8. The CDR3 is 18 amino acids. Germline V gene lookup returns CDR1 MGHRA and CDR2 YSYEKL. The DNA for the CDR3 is TGCGCCAGCAGCCAGGTCCTAGCGGGAGGGGGTGGCACAGATACGCAGTATTTT. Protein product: CASSQVLAGGGGTDTQYF.

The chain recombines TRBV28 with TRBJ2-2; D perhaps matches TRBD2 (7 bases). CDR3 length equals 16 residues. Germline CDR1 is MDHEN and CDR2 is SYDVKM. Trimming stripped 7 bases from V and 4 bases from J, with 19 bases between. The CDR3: CASILQAGALTGELFF. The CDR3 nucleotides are TGTGCCAGCATCCTCCAGGCGGGGGCTCTCACCGGGGAGCTGTTTTTT.

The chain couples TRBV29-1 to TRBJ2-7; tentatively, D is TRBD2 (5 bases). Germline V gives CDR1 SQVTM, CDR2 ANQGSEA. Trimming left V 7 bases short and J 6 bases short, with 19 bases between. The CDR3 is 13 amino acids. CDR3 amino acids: CSALTWGAGEQYF. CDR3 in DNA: TGCAGCGCTCTGACATGGGGAGCAGGCGAGCAGTACTTC.

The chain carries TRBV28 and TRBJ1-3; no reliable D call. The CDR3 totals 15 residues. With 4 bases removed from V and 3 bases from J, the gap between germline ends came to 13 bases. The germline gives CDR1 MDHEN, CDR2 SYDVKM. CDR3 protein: CASSSLAGVGNTIYF. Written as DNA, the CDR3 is TGTGCCAGCAGTTCTCTCGCCGGGGTTGGAAACACCATATATTTT. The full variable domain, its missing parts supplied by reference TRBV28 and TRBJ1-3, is DVKVTQSSRYLVKRTGEKVFLECVQDMDHENMFWYRQDPGLGLRLIYFSYDVKMKEKGDIPEGYSVSREKKERFSLILESASTNQTSMYLCASSSLAGVGNTIYFGEGSWLTVV.

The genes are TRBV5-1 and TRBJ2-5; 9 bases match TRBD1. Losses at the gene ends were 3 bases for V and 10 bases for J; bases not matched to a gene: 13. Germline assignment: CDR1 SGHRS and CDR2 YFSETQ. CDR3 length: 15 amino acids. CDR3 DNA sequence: TGCGCCAGCAGCTCCAATACAGGGGGCGGACGGAGCCAGTACTTC. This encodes CASSSNTGGGRSQYF.

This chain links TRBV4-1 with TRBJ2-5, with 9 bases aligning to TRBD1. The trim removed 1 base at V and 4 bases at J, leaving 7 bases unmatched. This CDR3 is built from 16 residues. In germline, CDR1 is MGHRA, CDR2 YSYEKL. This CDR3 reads CASSQGGQGLGETQYF. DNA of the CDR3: TGCGCCAGCAGCCAAGGTGGACAGGGGTTAGGAGAGACCCAGTACTTC.

CDR3 DNA: TGTGCCAGCAGCTTAGGGGACAGGGGCCATTCGGATACGCAGTATTTT. Its protein product is CASSLGDRGHSDTQYF. V and J are TRBV7-9 and TRBJ2-3; 10 bases fit TRBD1. The CDR3 length is 16 residues. After removal of 1 base from V and 6 bases from J, the junction contained 7 bases not matched to a gene. In germline, CDR1 is SEHNR, CDR2 FQNEAQ (reference sequence).

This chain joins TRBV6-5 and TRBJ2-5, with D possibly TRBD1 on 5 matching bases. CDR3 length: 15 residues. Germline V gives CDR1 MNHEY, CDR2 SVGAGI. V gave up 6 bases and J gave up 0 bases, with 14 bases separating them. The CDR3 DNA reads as TGTGCCAGCAGAGGGGCCAGGGTGTACCAAGAGACCCAGTACTTC. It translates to CASRGARVYQETQYF.

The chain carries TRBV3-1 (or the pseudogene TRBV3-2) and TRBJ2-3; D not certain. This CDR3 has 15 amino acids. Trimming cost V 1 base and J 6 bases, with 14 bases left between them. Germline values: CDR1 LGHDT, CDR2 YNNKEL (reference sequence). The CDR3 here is CASSQGEARVDTQYF. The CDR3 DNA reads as TGTGCCAGCAGCCAAGGTGAGGCCCGAGTGGATACGCAGTATTTT.

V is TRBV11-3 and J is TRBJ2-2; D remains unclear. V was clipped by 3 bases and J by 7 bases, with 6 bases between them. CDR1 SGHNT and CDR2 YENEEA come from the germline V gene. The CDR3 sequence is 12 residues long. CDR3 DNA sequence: TGTGCCAGCAGCTTGGGCCTCGGGGAGCTGTTTTTT. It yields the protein CASSLGLGELFF.

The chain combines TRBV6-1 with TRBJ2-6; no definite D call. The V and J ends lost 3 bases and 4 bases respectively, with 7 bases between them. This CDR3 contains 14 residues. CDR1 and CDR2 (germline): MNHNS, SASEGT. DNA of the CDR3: TGTGCCAGCAGTGAGGGCGCCGGGGCCAACGTCCTGACTTTC. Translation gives CASSEGAGANVLTF.

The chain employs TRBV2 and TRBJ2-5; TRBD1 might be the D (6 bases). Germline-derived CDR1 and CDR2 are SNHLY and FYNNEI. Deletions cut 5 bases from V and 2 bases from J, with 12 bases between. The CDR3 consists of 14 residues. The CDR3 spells CASSPLTGQETQYF. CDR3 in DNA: TGTGCCAGCAGTCCCCTGACAGGTCAAGAGACCCAGTACTTC. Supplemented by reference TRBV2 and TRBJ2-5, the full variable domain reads EPEVTQTPSHQVTQMGQEVILRCVPISNHLYFYWYRQILGQKVEFLVSFYNNEISEKSEIFDDQFSVERPDGSNFTLKIRSTKLEDSAMYFCASSPLTGQETQYFGPGTRLLVL.

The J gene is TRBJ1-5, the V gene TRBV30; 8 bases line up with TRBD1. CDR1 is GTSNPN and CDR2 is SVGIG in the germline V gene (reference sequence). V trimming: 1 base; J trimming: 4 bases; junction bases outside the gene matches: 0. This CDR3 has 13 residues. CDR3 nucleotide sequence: TGTGCCTGGAGTGGACAGGGGAATCAGCCCCAGCATTTT. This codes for CAWSGQGNQPQHF.

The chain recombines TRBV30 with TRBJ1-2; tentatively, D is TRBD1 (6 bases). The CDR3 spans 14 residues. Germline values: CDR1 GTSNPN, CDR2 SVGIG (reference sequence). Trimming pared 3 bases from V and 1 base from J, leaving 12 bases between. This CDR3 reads CAWRGAGINYGYTF. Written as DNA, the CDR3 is TGTGCCTGGAGGGGGGCAGGAATTAACTATGGCTACACCTTC.

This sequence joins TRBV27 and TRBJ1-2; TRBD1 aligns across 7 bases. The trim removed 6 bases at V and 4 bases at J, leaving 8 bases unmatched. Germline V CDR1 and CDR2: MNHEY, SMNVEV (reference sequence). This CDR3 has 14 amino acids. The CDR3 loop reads CASRNSGGTYGYTF. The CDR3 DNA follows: TGTGCCAGCAGGAACTCAGGGGGGACCTATGGCTACACCTTC.

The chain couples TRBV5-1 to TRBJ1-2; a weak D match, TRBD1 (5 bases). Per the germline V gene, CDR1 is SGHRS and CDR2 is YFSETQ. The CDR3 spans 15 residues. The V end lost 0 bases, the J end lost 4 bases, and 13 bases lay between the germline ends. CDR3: CASSLGAGLAYGYTF. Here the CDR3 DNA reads TGCGCCAGCAGCTTGGGGGCAGGGTTGGCCTATGGCTACACCTTC.

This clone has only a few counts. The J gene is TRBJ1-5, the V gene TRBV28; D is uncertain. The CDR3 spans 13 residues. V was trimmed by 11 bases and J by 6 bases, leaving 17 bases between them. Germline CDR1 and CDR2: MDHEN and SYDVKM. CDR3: CAGGPGGIQPQHF. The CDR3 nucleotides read TGTGCCGGCGGGCCCGGCGGAATTCAGCCCCAGCATTTT. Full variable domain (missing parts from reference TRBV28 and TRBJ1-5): DVKVTQSSRYLVKRTGEKVFLECVQDMDHENMFWYRQDPGLGLRLIYFSYDVKMKEKGDIPEGYSVSREKKERFSLILESASTNQTSMYLCAGGPGGIQPQHFGDGTRLSIL.

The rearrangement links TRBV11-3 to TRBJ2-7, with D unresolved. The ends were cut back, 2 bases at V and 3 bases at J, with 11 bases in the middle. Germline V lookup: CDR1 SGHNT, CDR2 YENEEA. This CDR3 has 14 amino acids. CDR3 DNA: TGTGCCAGCAGCTTAATCGGGTCCATCTACGAGCAGTACTTC. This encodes CASSLIGSIYEQYF.

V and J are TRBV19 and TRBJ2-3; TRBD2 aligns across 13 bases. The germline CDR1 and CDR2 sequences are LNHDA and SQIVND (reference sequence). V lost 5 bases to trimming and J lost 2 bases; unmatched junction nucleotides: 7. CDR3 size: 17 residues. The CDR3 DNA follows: TGTGCCAGTAGTTCCGGGACTAGCGGGACGACCACAGATACGCAGTATTTT. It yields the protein CASSSGTSGTTTDTQYF.

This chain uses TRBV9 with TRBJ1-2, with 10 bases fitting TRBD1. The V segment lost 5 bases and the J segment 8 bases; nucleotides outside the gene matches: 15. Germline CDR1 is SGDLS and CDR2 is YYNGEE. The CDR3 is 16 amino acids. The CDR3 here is CASSVLLPGTGVGYTF. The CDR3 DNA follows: TGTGCCAGCAGTGTCTTACTCCCCGGGACAGGGGTCGGCTACACCTTC.

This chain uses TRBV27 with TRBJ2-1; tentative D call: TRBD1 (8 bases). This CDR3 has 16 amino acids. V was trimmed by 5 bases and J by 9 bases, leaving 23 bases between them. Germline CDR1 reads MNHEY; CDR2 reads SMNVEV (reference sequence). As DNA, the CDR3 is TGTGCCAGCAGTCCGCTAGCGGATTCAGGGGGCGGTGAGCAGTTCTTC. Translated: CASSPLADSGGGEQFF.

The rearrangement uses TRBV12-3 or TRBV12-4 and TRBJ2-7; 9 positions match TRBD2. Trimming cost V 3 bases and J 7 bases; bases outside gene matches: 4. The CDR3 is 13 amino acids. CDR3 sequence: CASSLASGREQYF. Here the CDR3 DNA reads TGTGCCAGCAGTTTGGCCAGCGGGAGGGAGCAGTACTTC.

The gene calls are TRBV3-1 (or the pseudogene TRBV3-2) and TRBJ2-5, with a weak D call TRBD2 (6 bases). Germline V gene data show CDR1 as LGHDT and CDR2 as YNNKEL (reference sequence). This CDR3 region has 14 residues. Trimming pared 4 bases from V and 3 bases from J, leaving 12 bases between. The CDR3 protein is CASSRGITEETQYF. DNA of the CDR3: TGTGCCAGCAGCCGCGGGATTACGGAAGAGACCCAGTACTTC.

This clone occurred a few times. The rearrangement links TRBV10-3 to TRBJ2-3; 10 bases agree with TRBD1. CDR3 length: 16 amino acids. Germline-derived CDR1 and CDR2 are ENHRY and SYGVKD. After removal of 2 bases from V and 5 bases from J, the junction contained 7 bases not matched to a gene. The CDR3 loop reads CAISEPRQGARDTQYF. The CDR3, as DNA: TGTGCCATCAGTGAGCCCCGACAGGGGGCGAGAGATACGCAGTATTTT.

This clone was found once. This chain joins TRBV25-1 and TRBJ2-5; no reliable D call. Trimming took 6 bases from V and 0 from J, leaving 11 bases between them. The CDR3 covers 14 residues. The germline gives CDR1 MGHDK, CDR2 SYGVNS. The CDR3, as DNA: TGTGCCAGCAGCCCCAGTACGTACCAAGAGACCCAGTACTTC. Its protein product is CASSPSTYQETQYF. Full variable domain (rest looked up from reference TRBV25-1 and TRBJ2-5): EADIYQTPRYLVIGTGKKITLECSQTMGHDKMYWYQQDPGMELHLIHYSYGVNSTEKGDLSSESTVSRIRTEHFPLTLESARPSHTSQYLCASSPSTYQETQYFGPGTRLLVL.

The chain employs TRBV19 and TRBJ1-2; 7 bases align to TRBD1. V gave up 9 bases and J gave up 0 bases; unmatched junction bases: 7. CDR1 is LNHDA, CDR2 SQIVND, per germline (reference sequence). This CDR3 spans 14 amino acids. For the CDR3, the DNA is TGTGCCAGCGGGGACAGCGGGTCTAACTATGGCTACACCTTC. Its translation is CASGDSGSNYGYTF.

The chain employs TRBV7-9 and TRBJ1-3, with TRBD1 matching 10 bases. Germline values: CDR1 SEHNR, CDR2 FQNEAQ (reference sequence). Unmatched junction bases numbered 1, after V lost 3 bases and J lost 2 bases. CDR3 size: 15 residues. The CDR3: CASSFDRGPGNTIYF. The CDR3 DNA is TGTGCCAGCAGCTTCGACAGGGGGCCTGGAAACACCATATATTTT.

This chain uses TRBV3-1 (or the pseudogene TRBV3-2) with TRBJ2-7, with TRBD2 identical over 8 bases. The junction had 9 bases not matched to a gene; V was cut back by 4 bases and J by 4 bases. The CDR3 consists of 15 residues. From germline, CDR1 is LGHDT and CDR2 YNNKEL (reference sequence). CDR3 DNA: TGTGCCAGCAGCCCTCAGATGAGCGGGAGTTACGAGCAGTACTTC. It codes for CASSPQMSGSYEQYF.

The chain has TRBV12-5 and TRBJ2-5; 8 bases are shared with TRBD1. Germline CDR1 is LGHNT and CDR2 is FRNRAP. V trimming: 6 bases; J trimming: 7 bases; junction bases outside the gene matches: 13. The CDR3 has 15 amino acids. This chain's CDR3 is CASGPPGQVTRTQYF. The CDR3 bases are TGTGCTAGTGGCCCTCCGGGACAGGTGACTAGGACCCAGTACTTC.

The CDR3: CASDLSGTGGPLRDTIYF. The DNA for the CDR3 is TGTGCCAGCGATCTCTCCGGGACAGGGGGGCCTCTGAGGGACACCATATATTTT. This rearrangement joins TRBV21-1 to TRBJ1-3; the D call in the table, TRBD1, was not verified against the DNA. TRBV21-1 constitutes a pseudogene. The CDR3 contains 18 residues.